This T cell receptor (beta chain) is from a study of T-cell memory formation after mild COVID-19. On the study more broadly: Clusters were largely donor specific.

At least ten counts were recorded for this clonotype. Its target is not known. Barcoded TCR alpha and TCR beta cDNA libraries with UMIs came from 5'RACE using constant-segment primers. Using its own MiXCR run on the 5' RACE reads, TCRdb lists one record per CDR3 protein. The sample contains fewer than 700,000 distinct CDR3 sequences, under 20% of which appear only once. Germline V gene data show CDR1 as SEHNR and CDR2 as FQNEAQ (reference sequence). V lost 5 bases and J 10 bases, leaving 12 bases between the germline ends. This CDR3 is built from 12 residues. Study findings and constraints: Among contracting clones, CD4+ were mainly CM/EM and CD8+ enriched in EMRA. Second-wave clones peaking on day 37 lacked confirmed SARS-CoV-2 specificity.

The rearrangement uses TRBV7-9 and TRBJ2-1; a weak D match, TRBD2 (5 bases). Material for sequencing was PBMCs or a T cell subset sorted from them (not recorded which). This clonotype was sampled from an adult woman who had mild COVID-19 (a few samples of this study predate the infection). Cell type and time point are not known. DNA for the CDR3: TGTGCCAGCAGCGCATCGGGGTACGAGCAGTTCTTC. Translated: CASSASGYEQFF.